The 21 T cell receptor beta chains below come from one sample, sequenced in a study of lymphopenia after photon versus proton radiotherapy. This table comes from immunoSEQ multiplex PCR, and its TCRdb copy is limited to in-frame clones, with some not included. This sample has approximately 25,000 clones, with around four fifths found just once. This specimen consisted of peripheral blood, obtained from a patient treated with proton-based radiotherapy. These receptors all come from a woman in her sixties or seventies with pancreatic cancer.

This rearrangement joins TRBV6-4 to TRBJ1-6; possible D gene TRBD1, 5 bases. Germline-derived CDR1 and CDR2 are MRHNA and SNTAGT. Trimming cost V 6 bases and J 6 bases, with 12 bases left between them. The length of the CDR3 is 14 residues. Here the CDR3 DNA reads TGTGCCAGCAGCCGGGACTTAACTAATTCACCCCTCCACTTT. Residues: CASSRDLTNSPLHF.

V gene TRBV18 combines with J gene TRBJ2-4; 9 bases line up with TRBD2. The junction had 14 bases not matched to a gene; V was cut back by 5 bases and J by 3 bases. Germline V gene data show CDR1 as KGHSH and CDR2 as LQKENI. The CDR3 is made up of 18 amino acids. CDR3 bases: TGTGCCAGCTCAGGGGGCCGCGGGAGGGCCCTCGGCAAAAACATTCAGTACTTC. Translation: CASSGGRGRALGKNIQYF.

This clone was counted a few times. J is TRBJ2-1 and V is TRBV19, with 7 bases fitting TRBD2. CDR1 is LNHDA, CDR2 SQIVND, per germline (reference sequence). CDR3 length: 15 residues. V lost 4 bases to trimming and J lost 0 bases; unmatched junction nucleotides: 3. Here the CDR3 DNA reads TGTGCCAGTAGTAGGGGGGGTAGCTCCTACAATGAGCAGTTCTTC. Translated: CASSRGGSSYNEQFF.

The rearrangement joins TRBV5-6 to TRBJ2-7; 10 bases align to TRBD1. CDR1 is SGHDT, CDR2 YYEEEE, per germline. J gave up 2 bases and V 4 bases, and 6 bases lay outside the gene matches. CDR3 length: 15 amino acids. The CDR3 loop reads CASSPGTGETYEQYF. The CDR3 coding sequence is TGTGCCAGCAGCCCGGGGACAGGGGAAACCTACGAGCAGTACTTC.

The CDR3 sequence is CASSSTGGNYGYTF. For the CDR3, the DNA is TGTGCCAGTAGTTCCACAGGGGGGAACTATGGCTACACCTTC. V and J are TRBV19 and TRBJ1-2; 8 bases map to TRBD1. The CDR3 is made up of 14 amino acids. V shed 5 bases, J shed 2 bases, and the junction held 4 bases outside the gene matches. The germline V gene encodes CDR1 LNHDA and CDR2 SQIVND (reference sequence).

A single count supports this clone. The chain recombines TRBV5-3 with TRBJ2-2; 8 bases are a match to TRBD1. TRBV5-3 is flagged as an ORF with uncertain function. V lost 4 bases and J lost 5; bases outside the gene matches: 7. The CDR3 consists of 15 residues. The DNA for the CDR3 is TGTGCCAGAAGCCCCGGGACAGGAAAAACCGGGGAGCTGTTTTTT. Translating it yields CARSPGTGKTGELFF.

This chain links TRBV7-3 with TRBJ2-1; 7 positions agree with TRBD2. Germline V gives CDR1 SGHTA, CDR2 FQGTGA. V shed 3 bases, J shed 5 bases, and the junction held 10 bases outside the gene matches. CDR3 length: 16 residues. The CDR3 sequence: CASSFLPGLSNNEQFF. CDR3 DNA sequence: TGTGCCAGCAGCTTCCTACCGGGACTATCCAACAATGAGCAGTTCTTC.

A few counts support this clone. The DNA for the CDR3 is TGTGCCAGCAGTTCATGGGCTGGAGGTGTGGGGCCCCAGCATTTT. Its translation is CASSSWAGGVGPQHF. The chain employs TRBV27 and TRBJ1-5; no clear D gene. Germline V gene data show CDR1 as MNHEY and CDR2 as SMNVEV (reference sequence). Trimming pared 4 bases from V and 9 bases from J, leaving 19 bases between. This CDR3 spans 15 amino acids.

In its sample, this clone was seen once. CDR3 DNA: TGTGCCAGCAGCGTAGAAGGCGGGAGCAGCGAAGAGCAGTACTTC. Its protein is CASSVEGGSSEEQYF. The V call is TRBV9, the J call TRBJ2-7; 7 bases map to TRBD2. After removal of 0 bases from V and 7 bases from J, the junction contained 10 bases not matched to a gene. The CDR3 is made up of 15 amino acids. The germline gives CDR1 SGDLS, CDR2 YYNGEE.

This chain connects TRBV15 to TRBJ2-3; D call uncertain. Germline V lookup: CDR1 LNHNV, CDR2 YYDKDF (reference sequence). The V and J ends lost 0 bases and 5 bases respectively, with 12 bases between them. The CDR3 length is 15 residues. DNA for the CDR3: TGTGCCACCAGCAGAGACCCTTCGCACGGAGATACGCAGTATTTT. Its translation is CATSRDPSHGDTQYF.

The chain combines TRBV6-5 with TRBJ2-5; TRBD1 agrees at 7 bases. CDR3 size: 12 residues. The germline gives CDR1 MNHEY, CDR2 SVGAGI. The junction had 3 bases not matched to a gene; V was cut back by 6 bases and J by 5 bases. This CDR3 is CASRRGLETQYF. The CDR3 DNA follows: TGTGCCAGCAGAAGGGGGCTCGAGACCCAGTACTTC.

The CDR3 protein is CASSQGGIDRAGYGYTF. DNA of the CDR3: TGTGCCAGCAGCCAAGGGGGAATCGACAGGGCGGGCTATGGCTACACCTTC. The J gene is TRBJ1-2, the V gene TRBV4-2; 7 positions agree with TRBD1. Germline CDR1 LGHNA, CDR2 YNFKEQ. V shed 1 base and J 4 bases; nucleotides not matched to a gene: 12. The CDR3 contains 17 residues.

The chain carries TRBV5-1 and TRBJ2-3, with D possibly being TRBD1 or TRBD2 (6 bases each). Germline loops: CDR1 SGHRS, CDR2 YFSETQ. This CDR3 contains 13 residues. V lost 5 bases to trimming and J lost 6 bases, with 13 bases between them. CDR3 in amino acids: CASRIRGLDTQYF. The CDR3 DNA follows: TGCGCCAGCAGAATCCGGGGGCTGGATACGCAGTATTTT.

CDR3: CASSLDSSTDTQYF. The CDR3 bases are TGTGCCAGCAGCTTGGACAGTAGCACAGATACGCAGTATTTT. This chain joins TRBV7-9 and TRBJ2-3, with D perhaps TRBD1 (6 bases). CDR3 length equals 14 residues. Trimming removed 3 bases at V and 0 bases at J, with 7 bases between. Germline V gives CDR1 SEHNR, CDR2 FQNEAQ (reference sequence).

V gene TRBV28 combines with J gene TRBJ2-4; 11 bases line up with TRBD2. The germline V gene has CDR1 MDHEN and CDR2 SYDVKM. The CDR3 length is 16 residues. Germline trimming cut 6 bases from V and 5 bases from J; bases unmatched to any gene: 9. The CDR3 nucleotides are TGTGCCAGCAGCCGATTGGGGACTAGCGGAGAAAACATTCAGTACTTC. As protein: CASSRLGTSGENIQYF.

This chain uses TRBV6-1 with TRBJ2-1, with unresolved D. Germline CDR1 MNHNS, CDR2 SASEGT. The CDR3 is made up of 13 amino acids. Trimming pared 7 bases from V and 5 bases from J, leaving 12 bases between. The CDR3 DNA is TGTGCCAGCACGGCATTCCCCCACAATGAGCAGTTCTTC. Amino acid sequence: CASTAFPHNEQFF.

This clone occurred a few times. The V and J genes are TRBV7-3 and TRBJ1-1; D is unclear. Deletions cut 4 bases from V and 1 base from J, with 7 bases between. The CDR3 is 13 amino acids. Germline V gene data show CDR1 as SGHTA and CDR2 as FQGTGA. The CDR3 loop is CASSSRPNTEAFF. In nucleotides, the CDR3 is TGTGCCAGCAGCTCGAGGCCGAACACTGAAGCTTTCTTT.

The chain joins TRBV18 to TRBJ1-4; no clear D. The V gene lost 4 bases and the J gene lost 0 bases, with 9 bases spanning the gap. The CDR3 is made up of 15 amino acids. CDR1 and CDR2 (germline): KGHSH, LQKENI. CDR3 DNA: TGTGCCAGCTCACTATCAGCTGCAACTAATGAAAAACTGTTTTTT. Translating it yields CASSLSAATNEKLFF.

CDR3 DNA sequence: TGTGCCAGCATCCTCGGGCACAGGGGTCAGCCCCAGCATTTT. This encodes CASILGHRGQPQHF. This sequence joins TRBV6-1 and TRBJ1-5; 7 bases are shared with TRBD1. There are 14 residues in the CDR3. Looked up from germline, CDR1 is MNHNS and CDR2 is SASEGT. Trimming cost V 7 bases and J 6 bases; bases outside gene matches: 9.

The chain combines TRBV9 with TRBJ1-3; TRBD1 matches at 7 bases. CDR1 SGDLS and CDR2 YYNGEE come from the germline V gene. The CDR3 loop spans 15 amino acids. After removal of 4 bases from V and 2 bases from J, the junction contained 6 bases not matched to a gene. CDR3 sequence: CASSFTGVTGNTIYF. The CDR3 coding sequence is TGTGCCAGCAGCTTCACAGGGGTTACTGGAAACACCATATATTTT.

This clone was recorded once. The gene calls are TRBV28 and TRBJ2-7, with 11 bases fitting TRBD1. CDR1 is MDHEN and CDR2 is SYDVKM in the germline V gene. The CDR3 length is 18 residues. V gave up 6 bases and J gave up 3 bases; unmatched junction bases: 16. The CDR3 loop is CASRTGTGGLRKNYEQYF. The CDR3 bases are TGTGCCAGCAGAACCGGGACAGGGGGATTAAGAAAAAACTACGAGCAGTACTTC.